This T cell receptor beta chain was sequenced for a study of OX40 agonist ivuxolimab in advanced cancers. Study in general: Ivuxolimab, which patients received intravenously every 2 weeks, was dosed at 0.01 to 10 mg/kg. Partial responses occurred in three patients (one hepatocellular carcinoma, two cutaneous melanoma). The group had a mean age of roughly 65 years, ranged from about 20 to 80, and was 82.7% male.

The study, taken as a whole, reports: The specificity for antigen of the expanded peripheral T cells was not determined.

The data were produced by immunoSEQ multiplex PCR, yet TCRdb's version contains in-frame clones alone and is incomplete. The repertoire holds 15,000 to 20,000 clones, with approximately 90% as singletons. The CDR3 runs 17 residues. The germline CDR1 and CDR2 sequences are MNHNS and SASEGT. V gave up 0 bases and J gave up 0 bases; unmatched junction bases: 5. Regarding this clone: As yet, its antigen is unknown.

J is TRBJ1-5 and V is TRBV6-1; 7 bases are a match to TRBD1. The receptor was isolated from an adult with an advanced solid tumor such as melanoma, head and neck, liver or kidney cancer. This specimen was CD4+ or CD8+ T cells sorted from blood, taken in a trial of the OX40 agonist ivuxolimab. The CDR3 DNA reads TGTGCCAGCAGTGAAGCTCAGACAGGGTATAGCAATCAGCCCCAGCATTTT. Translation gives CASSEAQTGYSNQPQHF.